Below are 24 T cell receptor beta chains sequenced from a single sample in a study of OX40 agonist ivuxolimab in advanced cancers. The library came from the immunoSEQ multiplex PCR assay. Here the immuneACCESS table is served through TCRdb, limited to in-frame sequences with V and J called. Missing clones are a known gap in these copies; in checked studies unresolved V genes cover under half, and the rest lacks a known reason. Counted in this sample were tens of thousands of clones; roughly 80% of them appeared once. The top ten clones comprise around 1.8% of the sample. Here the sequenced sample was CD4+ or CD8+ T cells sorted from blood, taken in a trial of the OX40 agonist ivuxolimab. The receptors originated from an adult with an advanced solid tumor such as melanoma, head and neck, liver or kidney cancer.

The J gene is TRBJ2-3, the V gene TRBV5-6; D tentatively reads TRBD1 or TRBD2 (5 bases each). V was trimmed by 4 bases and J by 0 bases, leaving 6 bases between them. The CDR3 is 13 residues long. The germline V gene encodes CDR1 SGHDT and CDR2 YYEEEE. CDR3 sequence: CASSRDSTDTQYF. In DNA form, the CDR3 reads TGTGCCAGCAGCCGGGACAGCACAGATACGCAGTATTTT. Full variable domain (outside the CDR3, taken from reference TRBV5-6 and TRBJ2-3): DAGVTQSPTHLIKTRGQQVTLRCSPKSGHDTVSWYQQALGQGPQFIFQYYEEEERQRGNFPDRFSGHQFPNYSSELNVNALLLGDSALYLCASSRDSTDTQYFGPGTRLTVL.

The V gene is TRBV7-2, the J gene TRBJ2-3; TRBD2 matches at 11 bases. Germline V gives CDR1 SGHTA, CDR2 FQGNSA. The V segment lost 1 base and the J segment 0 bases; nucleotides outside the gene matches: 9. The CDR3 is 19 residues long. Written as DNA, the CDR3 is TGTGCCAGCAGCTTAGAGCTAGCGGGGGGACCATCTAGCACAGATACGCAGTATTTT. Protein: CASSLELAGGPSSTDTQYF.

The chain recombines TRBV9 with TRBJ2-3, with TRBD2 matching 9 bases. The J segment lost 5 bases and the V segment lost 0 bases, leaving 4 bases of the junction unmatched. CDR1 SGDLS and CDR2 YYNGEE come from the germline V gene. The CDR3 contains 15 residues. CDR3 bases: TGTGCCAGCAGCGTAGGGCTAGCGGGGATAGATACGCAGTATTTT. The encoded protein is CASSVGLAGIDTQYF. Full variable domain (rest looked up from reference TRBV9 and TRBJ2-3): DSGVTQTPKHLITATGQRVTLRCSPRSGDLSVYWYQQSLDQGLQFLIQYYNGEERAKGNILERFSAQQFPDLHSELNLSSLELGDSALYFCASSVGLAGIDTQYFGPGTRLTVL.

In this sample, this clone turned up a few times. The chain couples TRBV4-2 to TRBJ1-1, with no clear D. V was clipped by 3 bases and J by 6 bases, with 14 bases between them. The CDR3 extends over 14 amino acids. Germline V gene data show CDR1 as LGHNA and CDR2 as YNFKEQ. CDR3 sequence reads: CASSQTQWESEAFF. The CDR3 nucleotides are TGTGCCAGCAGCCAGACGCAGTGGGAGTCTGAAGCTTTCTTT.

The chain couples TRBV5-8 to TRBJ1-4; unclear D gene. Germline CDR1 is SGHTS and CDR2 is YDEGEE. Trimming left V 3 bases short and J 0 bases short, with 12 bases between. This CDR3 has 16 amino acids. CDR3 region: CASSSRSPATNEKLFF. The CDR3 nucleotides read TGTGCCAGCAGCTCCCGAAGCCCTGCAACTAATGAAAAACTGTTTTTT.

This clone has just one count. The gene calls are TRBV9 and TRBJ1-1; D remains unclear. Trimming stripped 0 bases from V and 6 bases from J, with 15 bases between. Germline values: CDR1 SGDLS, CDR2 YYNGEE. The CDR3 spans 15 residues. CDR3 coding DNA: TGTGCCAGCAGCGTAGTAGCAGGCTCTCTGTCTGAAGCTTTCTTT. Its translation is CASSVVAGSLSEAFF.

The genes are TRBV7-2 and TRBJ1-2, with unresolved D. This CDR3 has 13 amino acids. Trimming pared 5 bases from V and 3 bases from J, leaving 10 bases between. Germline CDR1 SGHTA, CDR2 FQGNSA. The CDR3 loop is CASSQDLDYGYTF. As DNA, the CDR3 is TGTGCCAGCAGCCAAGACCTAGACTATGGCTACACCTTC.

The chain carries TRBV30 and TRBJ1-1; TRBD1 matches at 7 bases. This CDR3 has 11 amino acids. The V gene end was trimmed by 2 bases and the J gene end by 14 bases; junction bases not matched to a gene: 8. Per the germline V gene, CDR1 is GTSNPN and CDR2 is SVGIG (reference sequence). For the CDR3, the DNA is TGTGCCTGGAGTCTCCAGGGACAGTCCTTCTTT. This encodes CAWSLQGQSFF.

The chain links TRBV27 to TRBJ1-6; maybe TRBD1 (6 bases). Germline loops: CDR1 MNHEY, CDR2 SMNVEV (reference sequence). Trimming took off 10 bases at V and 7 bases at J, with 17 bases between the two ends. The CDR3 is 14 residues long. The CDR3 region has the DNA TGTGCCACCGCAACAGGGTTTAAAAATTCACCCCTCCACTTT. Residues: CATATGFKNSPLHF.

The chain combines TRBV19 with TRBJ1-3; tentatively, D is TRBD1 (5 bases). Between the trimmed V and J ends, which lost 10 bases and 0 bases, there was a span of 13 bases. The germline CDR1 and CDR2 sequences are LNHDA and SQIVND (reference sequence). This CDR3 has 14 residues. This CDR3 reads CATQGGLSGNTIYF. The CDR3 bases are TGTGCCACCCAGGGTGGGCTCTCTGGAAACACCATATATTTT.

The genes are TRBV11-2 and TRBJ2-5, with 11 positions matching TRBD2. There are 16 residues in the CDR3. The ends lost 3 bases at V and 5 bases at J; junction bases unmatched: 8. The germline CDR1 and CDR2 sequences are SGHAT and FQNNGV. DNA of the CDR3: TGTGCCAGCAGCTTTTTTAGCGGGGGGGCCGGGGAGACCCAGTACTTC. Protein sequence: CASSFFSGGAGETQYF.

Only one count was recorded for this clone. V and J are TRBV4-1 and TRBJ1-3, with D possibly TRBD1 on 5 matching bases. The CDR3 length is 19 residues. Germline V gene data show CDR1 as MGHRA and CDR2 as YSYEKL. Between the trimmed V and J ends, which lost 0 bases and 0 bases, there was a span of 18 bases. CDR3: CASSQDRAVGGSSGNTIYF. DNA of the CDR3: TGCGCCAGCAGCCAAGACAGAGCGGTTGGGGGAAGCTCTGGAAACACCATATATTTT.

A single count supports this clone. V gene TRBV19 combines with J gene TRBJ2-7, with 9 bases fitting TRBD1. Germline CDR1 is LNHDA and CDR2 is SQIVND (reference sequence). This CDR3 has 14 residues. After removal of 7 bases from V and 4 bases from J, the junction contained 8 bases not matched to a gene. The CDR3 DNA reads TGTGCCAGTACCCAAACAGGGGGCGCGTACGAGCAGTACTTC. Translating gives CASTQTGGAYEQYF.

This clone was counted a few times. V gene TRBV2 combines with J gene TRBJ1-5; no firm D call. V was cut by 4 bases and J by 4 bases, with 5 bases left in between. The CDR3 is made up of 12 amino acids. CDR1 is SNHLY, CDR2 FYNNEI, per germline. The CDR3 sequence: CASSVVNQPQHF. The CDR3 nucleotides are TGTGCCAGCAGTGTTGTGAATCAGCCCCAGCATTTT. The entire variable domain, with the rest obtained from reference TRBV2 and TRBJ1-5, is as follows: EPEVTQTPSHQVTQMGQEVILRCVPISNHLYFYWYRQILGQKVEFLVSFYNNEISEKSEIFDDQFSVERPDGSNFTLKIRSTKLEDSAMYFCASSVVNQPQHFGDGTRLSIL.

CDR3 in amino acids: CASSRRENSPLHF. For the CDR3, the DNA is TGTGCCAGCAGCCGAAGGGAAAATTCACCCCTCCACTTT. The chain carries TRBV2 and TRBJ1-6; D not resolved. Germline assignment: CDR1 SNHLY and CDR2 FYNNEI. V was pared by 6 bases and J by 7 bases, with 10 bases between. The CDR3 covers 13 residues.

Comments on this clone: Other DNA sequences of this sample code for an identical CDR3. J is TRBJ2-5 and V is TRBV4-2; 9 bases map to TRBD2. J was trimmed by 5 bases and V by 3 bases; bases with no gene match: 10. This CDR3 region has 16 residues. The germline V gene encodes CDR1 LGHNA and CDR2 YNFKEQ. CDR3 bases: TGTGCCAGCAGCCAGGTGGCTAGCGGGGTAGGGGAGACCCAGTACTTC. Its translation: CASSQVASGVGETQYF.

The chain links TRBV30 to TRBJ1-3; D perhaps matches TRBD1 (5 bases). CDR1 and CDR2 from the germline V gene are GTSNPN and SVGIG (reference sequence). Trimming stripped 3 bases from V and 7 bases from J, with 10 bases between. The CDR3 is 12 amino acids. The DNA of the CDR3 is TGTGCCTGGAGGCCGGGGGGGAACACCATATATTTT. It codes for CAWRPGGNTIYF.

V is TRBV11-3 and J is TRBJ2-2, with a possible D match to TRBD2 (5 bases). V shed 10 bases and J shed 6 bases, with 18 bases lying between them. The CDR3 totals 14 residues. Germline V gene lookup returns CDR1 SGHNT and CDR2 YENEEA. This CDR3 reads CATSSQSGSGELFF. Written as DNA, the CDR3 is TGTGCCACCTCAAGTCAGTCGGGGTCCGGGGAGCTGTTTTTT.

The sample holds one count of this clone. The CDR3 coding sequence is TGTGCCAGCAGCTTAGAAGTGTTCTATGGCTACACCTTC. Protein: CASSLEVFYGYTF. This chain links TRBV7-9 with TRBJ1-2; D not resolved. V gave up 1 base and J gave up 4 bases, with 7 bases separating them. There are 13 residues in the CDR3. CDR1 and CDR2 (germline): SEHNR, FQNEAQ (reference sequence). Drawing the rest from reference TRBV7-9 and TRBJ1-2, the complete variable domain is DTGVSQNPRHKITKRGQNVTFRCDPISEHNRLYWYRQTLGQGPEFLTYFQNEAQLEKSRLLSDRFSAERPKGSFSTLEIQRTEQGDSAMYLCASSLEVFYGYTFGSGTRLTVV.

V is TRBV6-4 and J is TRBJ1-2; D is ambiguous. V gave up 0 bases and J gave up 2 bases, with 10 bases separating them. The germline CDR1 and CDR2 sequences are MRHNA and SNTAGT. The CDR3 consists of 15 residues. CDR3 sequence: CASSDSGSPNYGYTF. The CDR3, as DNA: TGTGCCAGCAGTGACTCCGGCAGTCCGAACTATGGCTACACCTTC.

This chain's CDR3 is CASSFGRQETQYF. The CDR3 DNA reads TGTGCCAGCAGCTTCGGACGACAAGAGACCCAGTACTTC. The rearrangement uses TRBV7-2 and TRBJ2-5; no reliable D call. V was trimmed by 3 bases and J by 2 bases, leaving 7 bases between them. There are 13 residues in the CDR3. CDR1 is SGHTA, CDR2 FQGNSA, per germline.

The CDR3 DNA sequence: TGTGCCAGCAGCTTGCCTCTAAACACCGGGGAGCTGTTTTTT. This sequence encodes CASSLPLNTGELFF. The genes are TRBV5-5 and TRBJ2-2; D unresolved. Germline V lookup: CDR1 SGHKS, CDR2 YYEKEE (reference sequence). The CDR3 sequence is 14 residues long. V lost 1 base and J 2 bases, leaving 6 bases between the germline ends.

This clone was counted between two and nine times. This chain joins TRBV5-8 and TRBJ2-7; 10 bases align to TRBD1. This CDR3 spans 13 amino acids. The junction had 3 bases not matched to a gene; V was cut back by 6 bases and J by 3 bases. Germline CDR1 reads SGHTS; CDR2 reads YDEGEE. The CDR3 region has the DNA TGTGCCAGCAAGCGGACAGGGGGCTACGAGCAGTACTTC. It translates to CASKRTGGYEQYF.

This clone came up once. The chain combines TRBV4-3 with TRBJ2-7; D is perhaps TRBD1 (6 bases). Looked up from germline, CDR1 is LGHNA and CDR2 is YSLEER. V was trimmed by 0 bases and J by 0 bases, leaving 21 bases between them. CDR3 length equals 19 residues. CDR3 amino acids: CASSQDARGPPAVSYEQYF. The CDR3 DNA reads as TGCGCCAGCAGCCAAGACGCCAGGGGCCCCCCAGCCGTCTCCTACGAGCAGTACTTC.